A single sample gave rise to the 10 T cell receptor beta chains below, sequenced in a study of blood T cells in healthy people across ages. The use of a sample-barcoded 5' primer and a J-beta primer mix characterized a second PCR of roughly 7 to 11 cycles. A single record per CDR3 protein comes from TCRdb applying MiXCR to the 5' RACE reads. This repertoire shows around 940,000 distinct CDR3 sequences, just over 50% found once; its top ten account for 20% to 25%. Sequenced: blood. These TCRs come from a woman in her fifties or sixties in good health.

This chain links TRBV7-2 with TRBJ2-3; the D gene could be TRBD1 or TRBD2 (5 bases each). The ends were cut back, 4 bases at V and 5 bases at J, with 13 bases in the middle. CDR1 and CDR2 from the germline V gene are SGHTA and FQGNSA. The CDR3 sequence is 14 residues long. The CDR3 loop is CASSSPGPLDTQYF. Here the CDR3 DNA reads TGTGCCAGCAGCTCGCCGGGACCGCTAGATACGCAGTATTTT.

This chain uses TRBV7-8 with TRBJ2-7; tentative D call: TRBD1 (6 bases). The CDR3 is 18 amino acids. Trimming took off 2 bases at V and 9 bases at J, with 29 bases between the two ends. CDR1 and CDR2 (germline): SGHVS, FQNEAQ. Here the CDR3 DNA reads TGTGCCAGCAGCTTATTATTATTCCGCGAGCCCAGGGGTAGTGCGCAGTACTTC. Residues: CASSLLLFREPRGSAQYF. The full variable domain, its missing parts supplied by reference TRBV7-8 and TRBJ2-7, is GAGVSQSPRYKVAKRGQDVALRCDPISGHVSLFWYQQALGQGPEFLTYFQNEAQLDKSGLPSDRFFAERPEGSVSTLKIQRTQQEDSAVYLCASSLLLFREPRGSAQYFGPGTRLTVT.

The chain carries TRBV14 and TRBJ1-6; possible D gene TRBD1, 5 bases. The CDR3 loop spans 14 amino acids. From germline, CDR1 is SGHDN and CDR2 FVKESK. Deletions cut 4 bases from V and 5 bases from J, with 9 bases between. CDR3 sequence reads: CASSRGLHNSPLHF. CDR3 bases: TGTGCCAGCAGCCGGGGACTGCATAATTCACCCCTCCACTTT.

V is TRBV5-6 and J is TRBJ1-6; no definite D call. The germline V and J ends were trimmed by 0 bases and 5 bases, with 6 bases remaining between them. Germline CDR1 is SGHDT and CDR2 is YYEEEE. This CDR3 is built from 14 residues. CDR3 nucleotide sequence: TGTGCCAGCAGCTTGGGACGGAATAATTCACCCCTCCACTTT. It yields the protein CASSLGRNNSPLHF.

The rearrangement joins TRBV20-1 to TRBJ2-7; no clear D. Germline loops: CDR1 DFQATT, CDR2 SNEGSKA (reference sequence). The germline V and J ends were trimmed by 4 bases and 5 bases, with 18 bases remaining between them. This CDR3 region has 14 residues. DNA for the CDR3: TGCAGTGCTACCTCAGTTAGCAGTCCCAACGAGCAGTACTTC. This translates into CSATSVSSPNEQYF.

This sequence joins TRBV28 and TRBJ2-5; D is undetermined. CDR1 and CDR2 (germline): MDHEN, SYDVKM. The CDR3 is made up of 11 amino acids. V dropped 7 bases and J dropped 11 bases, with 14 bases sitting between them. The CDR3 coding sequence is TGTGCCAGCACCTCACTCAATGAGCAGTACTTC. This translates into CASTSLNEQYF. Using reference TRBV28 and TRBJ2-5 for the parts outside the CDR3, the full variable domain is DVKVTQSSRYLVKRTGEKVFLECVQDMDHENMFWYRQDPGLGLRLIYFSYDVKMKEKGDIPEGYSVSREKKERFSLILESASTNQTSMYLCASTSLNEQYFGPGTRLLVL.

The chain uses TRBV27 and TRBJ2-7; D perhaps matches TRBD2 (6 bases). This CDR3 is 15 amino acids long. Germline-derived CDR1 and CDR2 are MNHEY and SMNVEV (reference sequence). The V end was cut by 2 bases, the J end by 2 bases, with 13 bases between. The CDR3 reads CASSLSWGETYEQYF. In DNA, the CDR3 is TGTGCCAGCAGTTTAAGTTGGGGGGAAACCTACGAGCAGTACTTC.

This chain joins TRBV7-2 and TRBJ2-1; D call uncertain. CDR3 length: 18 residues. Trimming pared 5 bases from V and 6 bases from J, leaving 26 bases between. Germline V gene data show CDR1 as SGHTA and CDR2 as FQGNSA. The chain's CDR3 is CASSPLGVSGGRRNEQFF. The CDR3 DNA is TGTGCCAGCAGCCCGCTAGGTGTGTCAGGCGGTAGGCGCAATGAGCAGTTCTTC. Using reference TRBV7-2 and TRBJ2-1 for the parts outside the CDR3, the full variable domain is GAGVSQSPSNKVTEKGKDVELRCDPISGHTALYWYRQSLGQGLEFLIYFQGNSAPDKSGLPSDRFSAERTGGSVSTLTIQRTQQEDSAVYLCASSPLGVSGGRRNEQFFGPGTRLTVL.

The rearrangement links TRBV7-3 to TRBJ2-1; TRBD2 agrees at 8 bases. J gave up 6 bases and V 3 bases, and 4 bases lay outside the gene matches. CDR3 length: 14 residues. Germline CDR1 is SGHTA and CDR2 is FQGTGA. The CDR3 is CASSFSGKFNEQFF. As DNA, the CDR3 is TGTGCCAGCAGCTTTAGCGGGAAGTTCAATGAGCAGTTCTTC.

The chain carries TRBV27 and TRBJ1-2, with D perhaps TRBD1 (5 bases). Germline V lookup: CDR1 MNHEY, CDR2 SMNVEV (reference sequence). There are 15 residues in the CDR3. The V end was cut by 2 bases, the J end by 5 bases, with 15 bases between. This CDR3 is CASSLGPGWEYGYTF. CDR3 in DNA: TGTGCCAGCAGTTTAGGACCAGGGTGGGAATATGGCTACACCTTC.